A selection of T cell receptor beta chains follows, all from one sample in a study of blood T cell repertoires in COVID-19. This table comes from immunoSEQ multiplex PCR, and its TCRdb copy is limited to in-frame clones, with some not included. This sample has more than 75,000 clones, with around 83% found just once. What was sequenced was peripheral blood. The receptors come from a man aged 55 to 70 with acute or convalescent COVID-19. Both conserved end residues are part of each CDR3. D genes are given only for firm matches. The size of a clone is reported for some rows only, either as once, few or many, or as a class for expanded clones.

d_call j_call v_call clone_size cdr3_nt cdr3_aa
NA TRBJ1-2 TRBV11-2 NA TGTGCCAGCAGCTTAGAAGCAGGGAACTATGGCTACACCTTC CASSLEAGNYGYTF
TRBD2 TRBJ2-1 TRBV9 NA TGTGCCAGCAGCCCCAAGACGAGGCGGGGGGATAACAATGAGCAGTTCTTC CASSPKTRRGDNNEQFF
TRBD2 TRBJ2-3 TRBV19 NA TGTGCCAGTAGTAAGCTTTACGGGGGGGCCGGGACAGATACGCAGTATTTT CASSKLYGGAGTDTQYF
NA TRBJ2-1 TRBV7-9 NA TGTGCCAGCAGCCTTGGGACTGCCAATGAGCAGTTCTTC CASSLGTANEQFF
TRBD1 TRBJ1-4 TRBV6-2/TRBV6-3 NA TGTGCCAGCAGTTACGGGGACAACAGGGGTGAAAAACTGTTTTTT CASSYGDNRGEKLFF
NA TRBJ2-3 TRBV2 NA TGTGCCAGCAGACTCAGCGGACAGCAGACAGATACGCAGTATTTT CASRLSGQQTDTQYF
NA TRBJ2-3 TRBV6-1 NA TGTGCCAGCAGTGAACCCGCCTATACGTTCACAGATACGCAGTATTTT CASSEPAYTFTDTQYF
NA TRBJ1-6 TRBV25-1 NA TGTGCCAGCAGTGAATTCGGGTTTGGTAGTTCACCCCTCCACTTT CASSEFGFGSSPLHF
NA TRBJ1-6 TRBV4-2 NA TGTGCCAGCAGCCAAGACCCCTTAGGGGTTGGTTCACCCCTCCACTTT CASSQDPLGVGSPLHF
TRBD2 TRBJ2-7 TRBV28 NA TGTGCCAGCAGTTTAACGTTAGCGGGAGAGCAGTACTTC CASSLTLAGEQYF
NA TRBJ2-3 TRBV7-9 NA TGTGCCAGCAGCGCAGCAAGCGGGACAGATACGCAGTATTTT CASSAASGTDTQYF
NA TRBJ1-2 TRBV30 NA TGTGCCTGGATAAGCAGGGGATTCGGCTACACCTTC CAWISRGFGYTF
NA TRBJ1-1 TRBV5-8 once TGTGCCAGCAGTTACAGGGAACGCACTGAAGCTTTCTTT CASSYRERTEAFF
NA TRBJ1-1 TRBV9 NA TGTGCCAGCAGCGTAGGAGGGGGTAGGGAAGCTTTCTTT CASSVGGGREAFF
NA TRBJ2-6 TRBV5-1 NA TGCGCCAGCAGCTCCACAGTCTCTGGGGCCAACGTCCTGACTTTC CASSSTVSGANVLTF
TRBD1 TRBJ1-1 TRBV7-9 few TGTGCCAGCAGTTCGGCAGGGGGCACTGAAGCTTTCTTT CASSSAGGTEAFF
TRBD2 TRBJ2-3 TRBV5-4 NA TGTGCCAGCAGCCCGGGGACTAGCGACGATACGCAGTATTTT CASSPGTSDDTQYF
TRBD1 TRBJ1-3 TRBV25-1 NA TGTGCCAGCAGTCTTTCAGACAGGGCTTATGGAAACACCATATATTTT CASSLSDRAYGNTIYF
NA TRBJ2-5 TRBV20-1 NA TGCAGTGCAGCCGAGGAGACCCAGTACTTC CSAAEETQYF
NA TRBJ1-5 TRBV6-2/TRBV6-3 NA TGTGCCAGCAGTTACGGCCAGGGTGGGAATCAGCCCCAGCATTTT CASSYGQGGNQPQHF
NA TRBJ1-1 TRBV4-2 NA TGTGCCAGCAGCCAAGAACCTCCGACTGGGGGCCTGACTGAAGCTTTCTTT CASSQEPPTGGLTEAFF
NA TRBJ2-2 TRBV4-1 NA TGCGCCAGCAGCCACACCCATCGGGGGGAGCTGTTTTTT CASSHTHRGELFF
TRBD1 TRBJ2-2 TRBV2 few TGTGCCAGCAGGACGGACAGGATAAACACCGGGGAGCTGTTTTTT CASRTDRINTGELFF
TRBD1 TRBJ2-7 TRBV27 NA TGTGCCAGCAGTACACGGGACAGGGGTGCGACCTACGAGCAGTACTTC CASSTRDRGATYEQYF
NA TRBJ2-5 TRBV28 few TGTGCCAGCACCCAAGGGGGCGGAGGGGAGACCCAGTACTTC CASTQGGGGETQYF
TRBD2 TRBJ2-5 TRBV5-4 NA TGTGCCAGCAGCTTGGAACCCGGGACTAGCGGGGGGGCTCGTGAGACCCAGTACTTC CASSLEPGTSGGARETQYF
NA TRBJ1-3 TRBV11-2 NA TGTGCCAGCAGCTACTTACTAAACACCATATATTTT CASSYLLNTIYF
TRBD2 TRBJ2-3 TRBV24-1 NA TGTGCCACCAGTTGGGCGGGGGATACAGATACGCAGTATTTT CATSWAGDTDTQYF
NA TRBJ1-5 TRBV5-1 once TGCGCCAGCAGCTACGGGGGGGGTCAGCCCCAGCATTTT CASSYGGGQPQHF
NA TRBJ1-2 TRBV18 NA TGTGCCAGCTCACCCCGTCCCGGGACATCCCCGGGGGGCTACACCTTC CASSPRPGTSPGGYTF
NA TRBJ1-4 TRBV5-1 NA TGCGCCAGCAGCTTGGGTAGCCAGGGGCCCCATGAAAAACTGTTTTTT CASSLGSQGPHEKLFF
TRBD1 TRBJ2-4 TRBV11-3 NA TGTGCCAGCAGCCCAGGGACAGGCGATAGGACTCGGTACTTC CASSPGTGDRTRYF
TRBD1 TRBJ2-3 TRBV4-1 NA TGCGCCAGCAGCCCCAGGGGGCAGTTCCCAGATACGCAGTATTTT CASSPRGQFPDTQYF
NA TRBJ2-3 TRBV5-4 NA TGTGCCAGCAGCTTGCGGACAGATACGCAGTATTTT CASSLRTDTQYF
NA TRBJ2-5 TRBV28 NA TGTGCCAGCAGTCACCGACAGACCTCGTACCAAGAGACCCAGTACTTC CASSHRQTSYQETQYF
TRBD1 TRBJ2-4 TRBV28 NA TGTGCCAGCAGTGGGGACAGGGTGAGAAACATTCAGTACTTC CASSGDRVRNIQYF
TRBD1 TRBJ2-7 TRBV28 NA TGTGCCGTCCTTGGGGGACAGGGGGCCCACGAGCAGTACTTC CAVLGGQGAHEQYF
NA TRBJ1-1 TRBV5-1 NA TGCGCCAGCAGCTTGGCCACGGGGAACACTGAAGCTTTCTTT CASSLATGNTEAFF
TRBD1 TRBJ1-3 TRBV5-4 NA TGTGCCAGCAGCCCAGGGACAGACCTTGGAAACACCATATATTTT CASSPGTDLGNTIYF
TRBD2 TRBJ2-1 TRBV28 NA TGTGCTTCAGGGACTAGCGGGAATGAGCAGTTCTTC CASGTSGNEQFF
NA TRBJ1-1 TRBV12-3/TRBV12-4 NA TGTGCCAGCAGTTGGGGACAGAACACTGAAGCTTTCTTT CASSWGQNTEAFF
NA TRBJ1-1 TRBV7-2 NA TGTGCCAGCAGCTTAGCAGGGGCCTACACTGAAGCTTTCTTT CASSLAGAYTEAFF
TRBD1 TRBJ1-4 TRBV28 NA TGTGCCAGCAGCAAGGGACAGGGGAATGAAAAACTGTTTTTT CASSKGQGNEKLFF
NA TRBJ1-1 TRBV5-4 NA TGTGCCAGCAGCTTGAATTCGGCTGAAGCTTTCTTT CASSLNSAEAFF
TRBD1 TRBJ1-1 TRBV7-2 NA TGTGCCAGCAGCTCACAGGGACAGGGGAACACTGAAGCTTTCTTT CASSSQGQGNTEAFF
TRBD2 TRBJ2-3 TRBV10-1 NA TGCGCCAGCCTCACTTCAAGACTAGCGGGGTGCACAGATACGCAGTATTTT CASLTSRLAGCTDTQYF
NA TRBJ2-5 TRBV20-1 NA TGCAGTGCTAGCAGTCAAGAGACCCAGTACTTC CSASSQETQYF
NA TRBJ1-5 TRBV10-2 once TGCGCCAGCAGTTTACAGGTCAATCAGCCCCAGCATTTT CASSLQVNQPQHF
NA TRBJ1-1 TRBV5-4 NA TGTGCCAGCAGCTTGGGGGGGCAGGGGTACACTGAAGCTTTCTTT CASSLGGQGYTEAFF
NA TRBJ1-4 TRBV4-1 NA TGCGCCAGCAGCCAATTAATCGGGGAAAAACTGTTTTTT CASSQLIGEKLFF
TRBD1 TRBJ2-2 TRBV18 NA TGTGCCAGCTCACCAACGACAGGGATCGGGGAGCTGTTTTTT CASSPTTGIGELFF
TRBD1 TRBJ1-2 TRBV5-1 NA TGCGCCAGCAGCCCAGGGGACAGCCAGGCCTATGGCTACACCTTC CASSPGDSQAYGYTF
NA TRBJ2-1 TRBV7-9 once TGTGCCAGCAGCTTAGGCGGGCGTTATAATGAGCAGTTCTTC CASSLGGRYNEQFF
TRBD1 TRBJ1-3 TRBV10-3 NA TGTGCCATCAGACAGGGGGCTTCTGGAAACACCATATATTTT CAIRQGASGNTIYF
TRBD1 TRBJ1-6 TRBV14 NA TGTGCCAGCAGCCAAGAATCGGTTCTCAGGGGGCCGCAGGGCTTTAGAGCCCTCCACTTT CASSQESVLRGPQGFRALHF
NA TRBJ2-7 TRBV10-3 NA TGTGCCATCAGCCGGAGGCAAGACGAGCAGTACTTC CAISRRQDEQYF
NA TRBJ1-5 TRBV28 NA TGTGCCAGCAGTCCCCGGGGTCAGCCCCAGCATTTT CASSPRGQPQHF
TRBD2 TRBJ2-3 TRBV27 NA TGTGCCAGCAGTACCGGGTTAGCGGGAGATACGCAGTATTTT CASSTGLAGDTQYF
TRBD2 TRBJ2-1 TRBV6-5 NA TGTGCCAGCAGTTCCGGGACTAGCGGGGGGAATGAGCAGTTCTTC CASSSGTSGGNEQFF